A single sample gave rise to the 12 T cell receptor beta chains below, sequenced in a study of post-analysis software for immune sequencing data. TCR beta libraries were prepared from cDNA with unique molecular identifiers. TCRdb passed the PCR reads through MiXCR, listing each CDR3 protein once. The table records hundreds of thousands of distinct CDR3 sequences, about 40% of them present only once. Findings and caveats of the study: Patients carried 4 or 5 TRBV segments more frequently than controls did, and TRBV5-6, TRBV5-1 and TRBV20-1 were among them.

No antigen has been identified for these receptors. Material: blood. These receptors originate from a girl aged 5-17 years with multiple sclerosis.

The chain recombines TRBV7-8 with TRBJ1-2; unclear D gene. Deletions cut 1 base from V and 6 bases from J, with 18 bases between. The CDR3 runs to 16 residues. The germline gives CDR1 SGHVS, CDR2 FQNEAQ. The CDR3: CASSLVRAGYMDGYTF. CDR3 sequence (DNA): TGTGCCAGCAGCTTAGTGAGGGCAGGCTATATGGATGGCTACACCTTC.

This rearrangement joins TRBV6-1 to TRBJ2-3; D possibly corresponds to TRBD1 (6 bases). CDR3 length: 15 residues. From germline, CDR1 is MNHNS and CDR2 SASEGT. With 4 bases removed from V and 0 bases from J, the gap between germline ends came to 11 bases. CDR3: CASSGARGSTDTQYF. In DNA form, the CDR3 reads TGTGCCAGCAGTGGGGCCAGGGGAAGCACAGATACGCAGTATTTT.

The V call is TRBV7-9, the J call TRBJ2-7, with 7 bases aligning to TRBD1. The germline V gene has CDR1 SEHNR and CDR2 FQNEAQ (reference sequence). V shed 0 bases and J 4 bases; nucleotides not matched to a gene: 3. This CDR3 region has 14 residues. In DNA form, the CDR3 reads TGTGCCAGCAGCTTAGCGTCCAGGGGGTACGAGCAGTACTTC. Its translation: CASSLASRGYEQYF.

V is TRBV5-6 and J is TRBJ2-5; 9 nucleotides align to TRBD2. The germline CDR1 and CDR2 sequences are SGHDT and YYEEEE. CDR3 size: 14 residues. Trimming removed 4 bases from V and 4 bases from J; junction bases left unmatched: 5. The CDR3 DNA reads as TGTGCCAGCAGCGACCTTAGCGGGGGAGAGACCCAGTACTTC. It is translated as CASSDLSGGETQYF.

As concerns this clonotype: One end of the junction varies from germline; a read error may be responsible. The genes are TRBV5-6 and TRBJ2-7, with D perhaps matching TRBD2 (6 bases). The CDR3 is 16 amino acids. Germline-derived CDR1 and CDR2 are SGHDT and YYEEEE. The CDR3 region has the DNA TGTGCCAGCAGCTTTGGGCCGGGACTGAACTCCTACAAGCAGTACTTC. It translates to CASSFGPGLNSYKQYF.

The chain recombines TRBV6-5 with TRBJ2-4, with D perhaps assigned TRBD1 or TRBD2 (6 bases each). The J call may be in error: the DNA end matches TRBJ2-7 better. Germline V CDR1 and CDR2: MNHEY, SVGAGI. There are 15 residues in the CDR3. The CDR3, as DNA: TGTGCCAGCAGCCCCCAGAACGGGGGCGCCTACGAGCAGTACTTC. Protein product: CASSPQNGGAYEQYF.

The chain uses TRBV27 and TRBJ2-5; D call uncertain. Trimming took 2 bases from V and 3 from J, leaving 10 bases between them. This CDR3 is built from 14 residues. In germline, CDR1 is MNHEY, CDR2 SMNVEV (reference sequence). The DNA for the CDR3 is TGTGCCAGCAGTTTAAGAGACCGGGAAGAGACCCAGTACTTC. Translating gives CASSLRDREETQYF.

The chain recombines TRBV7-2 with TRBJ1-5; D is ambiguous. The germline V gene encodes CDR1 SGHTA and CDR2 FQGNSA. V was pared by 2 bases and J by 1 base, with 15 bases between. The CDR3 length is 17 residues. The CDR3 region has the DNA TGTGCCAGCAGCTTAATCTTAACTTCACAAAGCAATCAGCCCCAGCATTTT. Protein product: CASSLILTSQSNQPQHF.

The chain uses TRBV6-1 and TRBJ2-7; D not certain. Germline V CDR1 and CDR2: MNHNS, SASEGT. CDR3 size: 12 residues. The V end was cut by 7 bases, the J end by 9 bases, with 16 bases between. Here the CDR3 reads CASNLDGRRQYF. The CDR3 DNA follows: TGTGCCAGCAACTTAGACGGACGACGGCAGTACTTC.

The chain is built from TRBV12-3 or TRBV12-4 and TRBJ2-7; 8 nucleotides line up with TRBD1. The CDR3 is made up of 14 amino acids. With V trimmed by 8 bases and J by 3 bases, 9 bases remained unmatched. CDR3 nucleotide sequence: TGTGCCAGCGCACCGGGACAGGACTACTACGAGCAGTACTTC. Its protein is CASAPGQDYYEQYF.

V usage is TRBV12-3 or TRBV12-4 and J usage is TRBJ2-1, with 10 bases identical to TRBD1. CDR3 length: 14 amino acids. Losses at the gene ends were 7 bases for V and 8 bases for J; bases not matched to a gene: 8. CDR3 nucleotide sequence: TGTGCCAGCACCCCGGGACAGGGGTTCGATGAGCAGTTCTTC. It is translated as CASTPGQGFDEQFF.

V gene TRBV29-1 combines with J gene TRBJ2-1; D tentatively reads TRBD1 or TRBD2 (5 bases each). V was trimmed by 5 bases and J by 1 base, leaving 15 bases between them. CDR1 and CDR2 (germline): SQVTM, ANQGSEA. This CDR3 has 15 amino acids. CDR3 nucleotides: TGCAGCGTTCGAGGCAGAGGGGCGTCCTACAATGAGCAGTTCTTC. Amino acid sequence: CSVRGRGASYNEQFF.